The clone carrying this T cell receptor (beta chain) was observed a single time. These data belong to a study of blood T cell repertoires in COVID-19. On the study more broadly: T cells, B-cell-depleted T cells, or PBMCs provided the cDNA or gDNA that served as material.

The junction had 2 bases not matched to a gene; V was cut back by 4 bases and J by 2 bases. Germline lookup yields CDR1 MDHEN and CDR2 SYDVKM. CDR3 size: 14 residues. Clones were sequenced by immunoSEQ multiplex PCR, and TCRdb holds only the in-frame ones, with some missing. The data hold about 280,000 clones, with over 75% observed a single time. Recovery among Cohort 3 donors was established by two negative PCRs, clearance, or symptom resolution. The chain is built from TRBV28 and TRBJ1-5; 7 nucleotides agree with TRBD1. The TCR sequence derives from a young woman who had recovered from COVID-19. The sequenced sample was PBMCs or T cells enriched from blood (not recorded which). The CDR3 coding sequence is TGTGCCAGCAGTTCCCAGGGGGGCAATCAGCCCCAGCATTTT. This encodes CASSSQGGNQPQHF.